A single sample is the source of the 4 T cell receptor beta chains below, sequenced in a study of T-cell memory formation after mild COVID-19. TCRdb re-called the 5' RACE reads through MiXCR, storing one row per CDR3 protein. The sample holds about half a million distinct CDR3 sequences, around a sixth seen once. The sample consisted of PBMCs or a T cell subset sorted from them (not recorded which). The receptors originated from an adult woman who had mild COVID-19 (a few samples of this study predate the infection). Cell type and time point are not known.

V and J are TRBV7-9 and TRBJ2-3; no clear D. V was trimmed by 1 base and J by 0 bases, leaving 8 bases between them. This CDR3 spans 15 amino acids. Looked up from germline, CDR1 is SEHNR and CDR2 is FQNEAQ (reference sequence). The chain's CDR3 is CASSLGRRSTDTQYF. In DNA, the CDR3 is TGTGCCAGCAGCTTAGGACGGCGGAGCACAGATACGCAGTATTTT.

For the CDR3, the DNA is TGTGCCAGCAGCCTTACCCGGGACTTCTGGAATGAGCAGTTCTTC. Its translation: CASSLTRDFWNEQFF. The rearrangement joins TRBV7-2 to TRBJ2-1; the D gene is possibly TRBD2 (6 bases). Germline CDR1 reads SGHTA; CDR2 reads FQGNSA. The CDR3 runs to 15 residues. V was shortened by 5 bases and J by 7 bases, with 18 bases between the two germline ends.

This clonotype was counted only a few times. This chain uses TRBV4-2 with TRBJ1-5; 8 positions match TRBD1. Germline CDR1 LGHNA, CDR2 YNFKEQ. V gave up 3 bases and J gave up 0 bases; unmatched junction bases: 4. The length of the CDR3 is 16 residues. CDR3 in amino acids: CASSQATGDSNQPQHF. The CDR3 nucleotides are TGTGCCAGCAGCCAGGCGACAGGGGATAGCAATCAGCCCCAGCATTTT.

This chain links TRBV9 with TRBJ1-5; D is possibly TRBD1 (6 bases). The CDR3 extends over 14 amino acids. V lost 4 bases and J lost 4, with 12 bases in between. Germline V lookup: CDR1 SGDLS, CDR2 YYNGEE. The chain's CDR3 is CASSQQGLNQPQHF. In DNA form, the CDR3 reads TGTGCCAGCAGCCAACAGGGATTGAATCAGCCCCAGCATTTT.